This TCR beta chain was captured in a study of blood T cells in healthy people across ages. The CDR3 covers 13 residues. The V gene lost 3 bases and the J gene lost 10 bases, with 12 bases spanning the gap. Germline loops: CDR1 KGHDR, CDR2 SFDVKD. The second PCR ran roughly 7 to 12 cycles with a sample-barcoded 5' primer and J-beta primers. TCRdb redid the calling of the 5' RACE reads with MiXCR, one entry per CDR3 protein. This table holds hundreds of thousands of distinct CDR3 sequences, around three fifths found once. Source material: blood. The chain employs TRBV24-1 and TRBJ2-1; the D gene is possibly TRBD1 (6 bases). The receptor comes from a man in his sixties in good health. Here the CDR3 reads CATSDTGPSEQFF. Here the CDR3 DNA reads TGTGCCACCAGTGATACAGGGCCTTCCGAGCAGTTCTTC.